This T cell receptor beta chain was found in a study of CD8+CD57+ T cells in acquired aplastic anemia. The study profiled TCR beta VDJ and CDR3 using genomic DNA as template. TCRdb processed the reads anew with MiXCR; each CDR3 protein has one entry. The sample yields some 130,000 distinct CDR3 sequences, 35% to 50% seen once. With regard to this clonotype: One base away lies a much larger clone, so this may be a sequencing read error. The CDR3 ends on some other residue instead of the conserved phenylalanine or tryptophan, so this is likely a read error.

Germline values: CDR1 MNHEY, CDR2 SVGEGT. The V gene end was trimmed by 0 bases and the J gene end by 3 bases; junction bases not matched to a gene: 13. This CDR3 is 19 amino acids long. Sequencing was performed on sorted CD4+, CD8+, or CD8+CD57+ T cells (not recorded which) from PBMCs. The TCR was taken from a human donor in good health, serving as a control. This chain connects TRBV6-2 or TRBV6-3 to TRBJ1-5, with 8 bases identical to TRBD1. CDR3 sequence reads: CASSYSSRYRTGLNQPQHS. DNA of the CDR3: TGTGCCAGCAGTTACTCGAGTCGTTACCGGACAGGGCTCAATCAGCCCCAGCATTCT.